A single sample is the source of the 2 T cell receptor beta chains below, sequenced in a study of vaccination effects on CD4 cells after COVID-19. The method was immunoSEQ multiplex PCR; TCRdb's version includes in-frame clones alone and lacks a portion of them. The data show about 80,000 clones, about three quarters seen once. Peptide-pool stimulation followed by sequencing identified expanded antigen-specific CD4+ clonotypes in the ViraFEST assay. Scientists isolated CD4+ T cells after an approximately 9-day culture period ended. Participants got two doses of BNT162b2 or mRNA-1273 vaccine. Antigens for these TCRs are unknown. Sequenced here: CD4+ T cells from PBMCs cultured with HCoV-OC43 spike peptides, sampled after COVID-19 vaccination. Sample subset: HCoV-OC43 spike overlapping peptide pool stimulation. The receptor set was obtained from a human donor who received a COVID-19 vaccine.

The sample holds a few counts of this clone. The chain combines TRBV5-8 with TRBJ2-2; TRBD2 matches 15 bases. V trimming: 4 bases; J trimming: 4 bases; junction bases outside the gene matches: 14. This CDR3 has 20 amino acids. Germline V lookup: CDR1 SGHTS, CDR2 YDEGEE. This CDR3 is CASSDGLAGGSVWGTGELFF. CDR3 coding DNA: TGTGCCAGCAGCGACGGACTAGCGGGGGGGTCGGTGTGGGGCACCGGGGAGCTGTTTTTT.

The chain employs TRBV5-1 and TRBJ2-7; 8 bases line up with TRBD1. The germline gives CDR1 SGHRS, CDR2 YFSETQ. This CDR3 has 13 residues. V gave up 4 bases and J gave up 5 bases; unmatched junction bases: 5. CDR3 DNA sequence: TGCGCCAGCAGCAACAGGGGGTCTAACGAGCAGTACGTC. Amino acid sequence: CASSNRGSNEQYV.